This T cell receptor beta chain was captured in a study of T cell clonality in common variable immunodeficiency. Study-level findings and limits: CVID patient heterogeneity limited repertoire-clinical complication correlations. Shared TCRbeta clones were fewer between CVID subjects than controls. CVID subjects had higher TCRbeta clonality than healthy controls, most marked in about a third.

Profiling relied on immunoSEQ multiplex PCR, and the TCRdb table lists in-frame clones only, not all of them. The sample shows about 60,000 clones, none of them appearing just once. V was clipped by 4 bases and J by 6 bases; unmatched bases: 4. This CDR3 comprises 13 residues. The germline V gene has CDR1 SNHLY and CDR2 FYNNEI. In its sample, this clone was seen many times. The antigen is not known. Read coverage stops 3 residues before the CDR3 terminus; the germline J gene supplies the remainder. This clonotype originated in a person aged 18 to 75 in good health. Material for sequencing was peripheral blood mononuclear cells. This chain links TRBV2 with TRBJ1-1, with 8 bases aligning to TRBD1. The DNA read from the CDR3 is TGTGCCAGCAGTGGGGACAGGAGGTCTGAA. Translating it yields CASSGDRRSE. The full CDR3 is CASSGDRRSEAFF.